Below are 4 T cell receptor beta chains sequenced from a single sample in a study of beta chain features in type 1 diabetes. The sequenced template was cDNA made from the entire isolated RNA. Profiling relied on immunoSEQ multiplex PCR, and the TCRdb table lists in-frame clones only, not all of them. Altogether about 740,000 clones are present, around 15% being singletons, with the ten largest covering 0.022%. Study-level findings and limits: TCRB CDR3 length was moderately but significantly reduced in all four CD4+ subsets of Type 1 diabetes patients.

Their specific antigens are unknown. The sequencing sample was made of naive CD4+ T cells from blood. The receptors derive from a man aged 18 to 35 with type 1 diabetes.

Of note for this clone: A read error may account for a junction end that differs from germline. The genes are TRBV7-7 and TRBJ2-1; 8 bases fit TRBD2. Germline V CDR1 and CDR2: SSHAT, FNYEAQ (reference sequence). The CDR3 sequence is 13 residues long. The CDR3 loop is CASSPGGYNEQFF. The DNA for the CDR3 is TGTGCTAGCAGCCCGGGAGGGTACAATGAGCAGTTCTTC. The variable domain in full, completed from reference TRBV7-7 and TRBJ2-1, reads GAGVSQSPRYKVTKRGQDVTLRCDPISSHATLYWYQQALGQGPEFLTYFNYEAQPDKSGLPSDRFSAERPEGSISTLTIQRTEQRDSAMYRCASSPGGYNEQFFGPGTRLTVL.

In this sample, this clone turned up many times. V usage is TRBV5-1 and J usage is TRBJ2-1; 9 bases are a match to TRBD2. J was trimmed by 2 bases and V by 0 bases; bases with no gene match: 3. The CDR3 is 16 residues long. CDR1 SGHRS and CDR2 YFSETQ come from the germline V gene. The CDR3 region has the DNA TGCGCCAGCAGCTTGGTAGCGGGGGCGGCCTACAATGAGCAGTTCTTC. It is translated as CASSLVAGAAYNEQFF.

The chain joins TRBV5-1 to TRBJ1-1; maybe TRBD1 (6 bases). CDR1 SGHRS and CDR2 YFSETQ come from the germline V gene. The ends were cut back, 1 base at V and 3 bases at J, with 13 bases in the middle. This CDR3 has 15 residues. The CDR3 DNA sequence: TGCGCCAGCAGCTTGAGACCCGCAGGGGACACTGAAGCTTTCTTT. It yields the protein CASSLRPAGDTEAFF. Using reference TRBV5-1 and TRBJ1-1 for the parts outside the CDR3, the full variable domain is KAGVTQTPRYLIKTRGQQVTLSCSPISGHRSVSWYQQTPGQGLQFLFEYFSETQRNKGNFPGRFSGRQFSNSRSEMNVSTLELGDSALYLCASSLRPAGDTEAFFGQGTRLTVV.

This clone was counted a few times. The same CDR3 also results from other DNA sequences found in this sample. This chain connects TRBV2 to TRBJ2-3; D is undetermined. Germline assignment: CDR1 SNHLY and CDR2 FYNNEI. Trimming removed 6 bases at V and 0 bases at J, with 4 bases between. This CDR3 is built from 12 residues. CDR3 DNA sequence: TGTGCCAGCAGCCGGAGCACAGATACGCAGTATTTT. Its translation is CASSRSTDTQYF.